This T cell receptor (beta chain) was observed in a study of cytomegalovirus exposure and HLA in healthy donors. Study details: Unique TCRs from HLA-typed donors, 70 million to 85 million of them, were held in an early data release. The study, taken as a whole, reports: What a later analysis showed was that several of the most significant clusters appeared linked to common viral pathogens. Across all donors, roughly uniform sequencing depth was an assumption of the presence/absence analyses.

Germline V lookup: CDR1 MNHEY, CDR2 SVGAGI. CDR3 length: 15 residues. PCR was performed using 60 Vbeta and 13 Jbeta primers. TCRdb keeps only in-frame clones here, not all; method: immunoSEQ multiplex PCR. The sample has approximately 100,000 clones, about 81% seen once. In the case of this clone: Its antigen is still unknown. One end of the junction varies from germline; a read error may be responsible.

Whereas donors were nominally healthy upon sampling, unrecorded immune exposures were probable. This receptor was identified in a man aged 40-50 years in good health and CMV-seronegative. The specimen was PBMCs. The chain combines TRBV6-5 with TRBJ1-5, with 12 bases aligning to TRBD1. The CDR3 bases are TGTGCCACCCTATGGGACAGGGGGCTCACAACCCCCTCCCCATTT. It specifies CATLWDRGLTTPSPF.